This is a list of T cell receptor beta chains from one sample in a study of T-cell memory formation after mild COVID-19. A single record per CDR3 protein comes from TCRdb applying MiXCR to the 5' RACE reads. The sample carries approximately 350,000 distinct CDR3 sequences, 28% recorded once. Sequencing input: PBMCs or a T cell subset sorted from them (not recorded which). These receptors were obtained from an adult woman who had mild COVID-19 (a few samples of this study predate the infection). Cell type and time point are not known. CDR3s include the opening cysteine and the closing phenylalanine or tryptophan. The order of the fields is J gene, clone size, D gene, V gene, CDR3 protein, CDR3 DNA. The D gene is left open where the match is weak. Clone size, where shown, is once, few, many, or a class for clones that have expanded.

TRBJ1-3,.,.,TRBV20-1,CSAPDGVSGNTIYF,TGCAGTGCCCCCGATGGAGTCTCTGGAAACACCATATATTTT
TRBJ1-3,.,.,TRBV7-9,CASSLTSFPGNTIYF,TGTGCCAGCAGCTTAACCTCATTTCCTGGAAACACCATATATTTT
TRBJ1-4,few,.,TRBV14,CASSQDLEGRLFF,TGTGCCAGCAGCCAAGATCTAGAAGGGAGACTGTTTTTT
TRBJ2-5,.,.,TRBV5-1,CASSLGRAAAQETQYF,TGCGCCAGCAGCTTGGGGAGGGCGGCAGCACAAGAGACCCAGTACTTC
TRBJ1-2,.,.,TRBV4-1,CASSPRDTPDGYTF,TGCGCCAGCAGCCCTCGGGACACCCCGGATGGCTACACCTTC
TRBJ2-5,few,TRBD2,TRBV20-1,CSARRPGTSEETQYF,TGCAGTGCTAGACGACCCGGGACTAGCGAAGAGACCCAGTACTTC
TRBJ2-1,few,.,TRBV7-2,CASSLQGRSYNEQFF,TGTGCCAGCAGCCTGCAGGGAAGGTCGTACAATGAGCAGTTCTTC
TRBJ2-1,.,.,TRBV7-9,CASSTRDGGEQFF,TGTGCCAGCAGCACCCGCGATGGGGGTGAGCAGTTCTTC
TRBJ2-5,once,.,TRBV9,CASGSETQYF,TGTGCCAGCGGGTCGGAGACCCAGTACTTC
TRBJ1-1,once,.,TRBV20-1,CSARGGGSPTEAFF,TGCAGTGCTAGAGGAGGAGGGAGCCCCACTGAAGCTTTCTTT
TRBJ2-1,few,.,TRBV7-2,CASSLVGRGNNEQFF,TGTGCCAGCAGCTTAGTCGGGAGAGGTAACAATGAGCAGTTCTTC
TRBJ2-4,.,.,TRBV12-3/TRBV12-4,CASSSTGRATKNIQYF,TGTGCCAGCAGTTCGACAGGACGGGCAACCAAAAACATTCAGTACTTC
TRBJ2-4,few,.,TRBV27,CASSLSRRGPGIQYF,TGTGCCAGCAGTTTATCGCGTAGGGGCCCTGGCATTCAGTACTTC
TRBJ1-4,.,.,TRBV6-5,CASSHGQNEKLFF,TGTGCCAGCAGTCACGGACAGAATGAAAAACTGTTTTTT
TRBJ2-1,few,.,TRBV19,CASSPGTTYNEQFF,TGTGCCAGTAGTCCTGGGACCACCTACAATGAGCAGTTCTTC
TRBJ2-2,few,.,TRBV6-5,CASSLGFRGSWDSGELFF,TGTGCCAGCAGCCTAGGATTCAGGGGCAGTTGGGATTCCGGGGAGCTGTTTTTT
TRBJ2-5,few,TRBD1,TRBV7-8,CASSLPTGYQETQYF,TGTGCCAGCAGCTTACCGACAGGGTACCAAGAGACCCAGTACTTC
TRBJ2-5,.,TRBD2,TRBV5-1,CASSKGLAGAQETQYF,TGCGCCAGCAGCAAGGGACTAGCGGGGGCACAAGAGACCCAGTACTTC
TRBJ2-3,.,.,TRBV6-5,CASSPGYIDTQYF,TGTGCCAGCAGCCCGGGGTATATAGATACGCAGTATTTT
TRBJ1-1,.,.,TRBV12-3/TRBV12-4,CASNHARQNTEAFF,TGTGCCAGCAACCACGCAAGACAGAACACTGAAGCTTTCTTT
TRBJ2-1,many,TRBD2,TRBV9,CASSVGASGRIEQFF,TGTGCCAGCAGCGTAGGGGCTAGCGGGAGGATCGAGCAGTTCTTC
TRBJ1-1,.,.,TRBV7-9,CASSGERSTF,TGTGCCAGCAGCGGAGAAAGATCGACCTTT
TRBJ2-2,few,.,TRBV5-1,CASSLNVNTGELFF,TGCGCCAGCAGCTTGAACGTTAACACCGGGGAGCTGTTTTTT
TRBJ2-7,few,TRBD2,TRBV4-1,CASRLAGSGEQYF,TGCGCCAGCCGACTAGCGGGGTCGGGCGAGCAGTACTTC
TRBJ1-1,few,.,TRBV30,CAWSVQGNTEAFF,TGTGCCTGGAGTGTACAGGGGAACACTGAAGCTTTCTTT
TRBJ1-2,.,.,TRBV2,CASTPQEVSYTF,TGTGCCAGCACCCCTCAGGAGGTCAGCTACACCTTC
TRBJ2-3,many,.,TRBV10-3,CAISEPASTDTQYF,TGTGCCATCAGTGAGCCAGCTAGCACAGATACGCAGTATTTT
TRBJ2-3,many,.,TRBV7-2,CASSFLTDTQYF,TGTGCCAGCAGCTTTCTAACAGATACGCAGTATTTT
TRBJ1-2,.,.,TRBV28,CASSSNGPGARGYTF,TGTGCCAGCAGTTCGAACGGTCCGGGGGCCAGGGGCTACACCTTC
TRBJ2-7,few,.,TRBV30,CAWSAYQGPYEQYF,TGTGCCTGGAGTGCCTATCAGGGGCCCTACGAGCAGTACTTC
TRBJ1-1,.,.,TRBV25-1,CASSAGPLNTEAFF,TGTGCCAGCAGTGCGGGACCGCTGAACACTGAAGCTTTCTTT
TRBJ2-2,.,.,TRBV6-2/TRBV6-3,CASGQSLNTGGLFF,TGTGCCAGCGGACAGTCACTGAACACCGGGGGGCTGTTTTTT
TRBJ1-5,.,TRBD1,TRBV19,CASSLIGTGNQPQHF,TGTGCCAGTAGTCTAATAGGGACAGGCAACCAGCCCCAGCATTTT
TRBJ2-7,few,TRBD1,TRBV6-2/TRBV6-3,CASSYGDRDREQYF,TGTGCCAGCAGTTACGGGGACAGGGATCGCGAGCAGTACTTC
TRBJ2-7,few,.,TRBV4-1,CASSQGADPTYEQYF,TGCGCCAGCAGCCAAGGGGCGGATCCTACCTACGAGCAGTACTTC
TRBJ2-3,.,TRBD2,TRBV7-9,CASSQSSGRIADTQYF,TGTGCCAGCAGCCAATCTAGCGGGAGGATAGCAGATACGCAGTATTTT
TRBJ2-7,.,.,TRBV7-9,CASSPQGPYEQYF,TGTGCCAGCAGTCCCCAGGGTCCCTACGAGCAGTACTTC
TRBJ2-5,.,.,TRBV12-3/TRBV12-4,CASSLEGTLGETQYF,TGTGCCAGCAGTCTGGAGGGGACTCTCGGAGAGACCCAGTACTTC
TRBJ2-6,.,TRBD2,TRBV2,CASSLTSGGSGANVLTF,TGTGCCAGCAGTCTAACTAGCGGGGGCTCTGGGGCCAACGTCCTGACTTTC
TRBJ2-3,.,.,TRBV20-1,CSAPPGADTQYF,TGCAGTGCCCCCCCCGGGGCAGATACGCAGTATTTT
TRBJ1-3,.,TRBD1,TRBV5-5,CASSWDRGSSSGNTIYF,TGTGCCAGCAGCTGGGACAGGGGTTCGAGCTCTGGAAACACCATATATTTT
TRBJ1-1,.,TRBD1,TRBV7-6,CASSFLVDQGVEAFF,TGTGCCAGCAGCTTCCTGGTAGATCAGGGGGTTGAAGCTTTCTTT
TRBJ1-2,.,TRBD1,TRBV5-1,CASRLPDRGNYGYTF,TGCGCCAGCCGCTTGCCGGACAGGGGGAACTATGGCTACACCTTC
TRBJ2-7,few,TRBD1,TRBV3-1,CASSQGTGIYEQYF,TGTGCCAGCAGCCAAGGGACAGGGATTTACGAGCAGTACTTC
TRBJ2-3,.,TRBD2,TRBV7-2,CASSSTPGEGDTQYF,TGTGCCAGCAGCTCAACTCCGGGGGAGGGGGATACGCAGTATTTT
TRBJ2-7,.,TRBD1,TRBV5-1,CASSYSGTASGYEQYF,TGCGCCAGCAGCTACTCCGGGACAGCGAGTGGATACGAGCAGTACTTC
TRBJ2-1,.,TRBD2,TRBV23-1,CASTGGGRNPHNEQFF,TGCGCCAGCACCGGGGGGGGGCGGAACCCCCACAATGAGCAGTTCTTC
TRBJ2-1,few,TRBD1,TRBV2,CATTWGQGNNEQFF,TGTGCCACCACGTGGGGACAGGGCAACAATGAGCAGTTCTTC
TRBJ2-7,few,TRBD2,TRBV9,CASSVTGLAGPYEQYF,TGTGCCAGCAGCGTAACGGGGCTAGCGGGGCCCTACGAGCAGTACTTC
TRBJ1-6,few,.,TRBV20-1,CSARHPTSPLHF,TGCAGTGCCCGCCATCCCACCTCACCCCTCCACTTT
TRBJ1-4,.,.,TRBV20-1,CSAKTASNEKLFF,TGCAGTGCTAAGACGGCTAGCAATGAAAAACTGTTTTTT
TRBJ2-1,few,TRBD2,TRBV20-1,CSATTSGGPRPHNEQFF,TGCAGTGCTACGACTAGCGGGGGGCCCAGACCCCACAATGAGCAGTTCTTC
TRBJ2-1,.,.,TRBV6-4,CASSDSANRHEQFF,TGTGCCAGCAGTGACTCGGCAAACCGGCATGAGCAGTTCTTC
TRBJ2-1,few,.,TRBV3-1,CASSPIRGSSYNEQFF,TGTGCCAGCAGCCCAATAAGGGGGAGCTCCTACAATGAGCAGTTCTTC
TRBJ2-3,many,.,TRBV6-5,CASSQTGFPRVDTQYF,TGTGCCAGCAGTCAAACAGGCTTTCCTCGGGTAGATACGCAGTATTTT
TRBJ2-7,.,.,TRBV5-6,CASTQGPTYEQYF,TGTGCCAGCACGCAGGGCCCCACCTACGAGCAGTACTTC